Following are 31 T cell receptor beta chains from one sample sequenced in a study of shared T cell receptors in the human thymus. Produced via immunoSEQ multiplex PCR; TCRdb's table is partial and in-frame only. The sample includes about 400,000 clones, approximately 95% seen only once; the top ten take around 0.019%. The sequencing sample was made of thymocytes. The receptors were gathered from a human donor.

This rearrangement joins TRBV2 to TRBJ2-3, with D maybe TRBD1 (6 bases). Deletions cut 3 bases from V and 0 bases from J, with 10 bases between. Germline V lookup: CDR1 SNHLY, CDR2 FYNNEI. The CDR3 totals 15 residues. The CDR3, as DNA: TGTGCCAGCAGTGACGACAGGACTAGCACAGATACGCAGTATTTT. Translation gives CASSDDRTSTDTQYF.

V usage is TRBV20-1 and J usage is TRBJ1-1; D is undetermined. Trimming took 5 bases from V and 1 from J, leaving 5 bases between them. This CDR3 region has 11 residues. The V gene's germline CDR1 is DFQATT and CDR2 SNEGSKA (reference sequence). The CDR3 coding sequence is TGCAGTGCTGACAAGAACACTGAAGCTTTCTTT. This gives the protein CSADKNTEAFF.

The DNA of the CDR3 is TGTGCCAGCAGCTTGAAAGGAGTTCGACTGTACGAGCAGTACTTC. Its translation is CASSLKGVRLYEQYF. The rearrangement joins TRBV5-4 to TRBJ2-7; D call uncertain. This CDR3 region has 15 residues. V dropped 1 base and J dropped 4 bases, with 15 bases sitting between them. Germline loops: CDR1 SGHNT, CDR2 YYREEE (reference sequence).

The J gene is TRBJ2-3, the V gene TRBV7-2, with TRBD2 identical over 10 bases. The length of the CDR3 is 18 residues. V lost 2 bases, J lost 1 base, and 9 bases stayed unmatched. Per germline, CDR1 SGHTA and CDR2 FQGNSA. CDR3: CASSLTWLAGAGTDTQYF. In DNA form, the CDR3 reads TGTGCCAGCAGCTTAACCTGGCTAGCGGGAGCAGGCACAGATACGCAGTATTTT.

This sequence joins TRBV10-1 and TRBJ2-1; 11 bases map to TRBD1. Looked up from germline, CDR1 is WNHNN and CDR2 is SYGVQD (reference sequence). Losses at the gene ends were 2 bases for V and 8 bases for J; bases not matched to a gene: 5. This CDR3 region has 15 residues. The CDR3 loop is CASSEPGQGVDEQFF. For the CDR3, the DNA is TGCGCCAGCAGTGAGCCGGGACAGGGGGTCGATGAGCAGTTCTTC.

The chain's CDR3 is CASSVVPLSGDEQFF. DNA of the CDR3: TGTGCCAGCAGCGTAGTGCCCTTAAGCGGAGATGAGCAGTTCTTC. The chain joins TRBV9 to TRBJ2-1, with D possibly matching TRBD2 (5 bases). V shed 0 bases and J shed 8 bases, with 15 bases lying between them. CDR1 and CDR2 (germline): SGDLS, YYNGEE. The CDR3 runs 15 residues.

The chain employs TRBV5-4 and TRBJ2-6, with TRBD1 as a possible D gene (5 bases). V was clipped by 0 bases and J by 0 bases, with 10 bases between them. Germline-derived CDR1 and CDR2 are SGHNT and YYREEE (reference sequence). The CDR3 has 17 amino acids. The CDR3 DNA sequence: TGTGCCAGCAGCTTGGGACAGAAACGCTCTGGGGCCAACGTCCTGACTTTC. As protein: CASSLGQKRSGANVLTF.

This chain uses TRBV18 with TRBJ1-5, with D uncertain. V lost 0 bases to trimming and J lost 0 bases, with 6 bases between them. The CDR3 contains 15 residues. The germline V gene encodes CDR1 KGHSH and CDR2 LQKENI. Written as DNA, the CDR3 is TGTGCCAGCTCACCACCGAGCCGTAGCAATCAGCCCCAGCATTTT. Its protein is CASSPPSRSNQPQHF.

The chain has TRBV11-2 and TRBJ2-7; D possibly corresponds to TRBD2 (6 bases). This CDR3 is 16 amino acids long. V gave up 0 bases and J gave up 7 bases, with 19 bases separating them. The germline gives CDR1 SGHAT, CDR2 FQNNGV. The DNA for the CDR3 is TGTGCCAGCAGCTTAGATGGGCGGGGTTCAAGGAGGGAGCAGTACTTC. This translates into CASSLDGRGSRREQYF.

The V call is TRBV5-1, the J call TRBJ2-7; D remains unclear. Germline CDR1 is SGHRS and CDR2 is YFSETQ. The CDR3 runs 16 residues. Trimming cost V 6 bases and J 0 bases, with 19 bases left between them. The CDR3 sequence is CASKLFGYSSSYEQYF. CDR3 bases: TGCGCCAGCAAACTTTTTGGCTATTCGAGCTCCTACGAGCAGTACTTC.

The chain couples TRBV5-1 to TRBJ2-7; the D is unclear. The germline gives CDR1 SGHRS, CDR2 YFSETQ. V lost 2 bases and J 3 bases, leaving 15 bases between the germline ends. The CDR3 is 15 residues long. CDR3 in amino acids: CASSFQSSPFYEQYF. The CDR3 DNA reads TGCGCCAGCAGCTTTCAAAGTTCTCCCTTCTACGAGCAGTACTTC.

The count of this clone is one. The chain recombines TRBV9 with TRBJ2-7; D is undetermined. The CDR3 length is 12 residues. From germline, CDR1 is SGDLS and CDR2 YYNGEE. Trimming stripped 3 bases from V and 6 bases from J, with 10 bases between. Written as DNA, the CDR3 is TGTGCCAGCAGCGAGGGCCCTGGCGAGCAGTACTTC. Translated, it gives CASSEGPGEQYF.

This clone was seen only once. The chain combines TRBV4-3 with TRBJ2-7, with TRBD1 matching 9 bases. Germline lookup yields CDR1 LGHNA and CDR2 YSLEER. V shed 4 bases and J 0 bases; nucleotides not matched to a gene: 19. The CDR3 is made up of 20 amino acids. CDR3 region: CASSPLLGTGRYLSSYEQYF. The DNA for the CDR3 is TGCGCCAGCAGCCCACTACTCGGGACAGGGCGGTATCTCAGCTCCTACGAGCAGTACTTC.

This clone was detected once. The rearrangement uses TRBV5-6 and TRBJ2-7; D not certain. Looked up from germline, CDR1 is SGHDT and CDR2 is YYEEEE. V lost 3 bases to trimming and J lost 3 bases, with 13 bases between them. The CDR3 consists of 14 residues. As DNA, the CDR3 is TGTGCCAGCAGCTCCCAGGTGTGGAACTACGAGCAGTACTTC. It translates to CASSSQVWNYEQYF.

This chain links TRBV6-5 with TRBJ2-2; TRBD1 matches 8 bases. V gave up 6 bases and J gave up 0 bases; unmatched junction bases: 0. The CDR3 is 14 amino acids. From germline, CDR1 is MNHEY and CDR2 SVGAGI. The CDR3 DNA reads TGTGCCAGCAGCAGGGGGCCGAACACCGGGGAGCTGTTTTTT. Translation: CASSRGPNTGELFF.

V gene TRBV7-3 combines with J gene TRBJ2-7, with no clear D. Germline V gene sequence: CDR1 SGHTA, CDR2 FQGTGA. The V end was cut by 5 bases, the J end by 5 bases, with 22 bases between. The CDR3 totals 16 residues. DNA of the CDR3: TGTGCCAGCAGCCCTTTGTCTAGGGAATATGAGCACGAGCAGTACTTC. This codes for CASSPLSREYEHEQYF.

The chain couples TRBV30 to TRBJ2-1; 7 nucleotides align to TRBD2. The CDR3 is 16 amino acids. V lost 3 bases to trimming and J lost 8 bases; unmatched junction nucleotides: 16. Germline V gene lookup returns CDR1 GTSNPN and CDR2 SVGIG (reference sequence). The CDR3 DNA reads TGTGCCTGGAGGACCCGTATGGGGGAGGGCCTGTATGAGCAGTTCTTC. Its protein product is CAWRTRMGEGLYEQFF.

The V and J genes are TRBV5-5 and TRBJ1-2; D is ambiguous. The CDR3 is made up of 14 amino acids. Trimming left V 0 bases short and J 2 bases short, with 8 bases between. Germline values: CDR1 SGHKS, CDR2 YYEKEE (reference sequence). For the CDR3, the DNA is TGTGCCAGCAGCTTGGAGGCCGGGAACTATGGCTACACCTTC. This encodes CASSLEAGNYGYTF.

V usage is TRBV2 and J usage is TRBJ2-1; D gene ambiguous. Germline V gene data show CDR1 as SNHLY and CDR2 as FYNNEI. The CDR3 runs to 13 residues. V lost 7 bases, J lost 2 bases, and 9 bases lay in between. The CDR3 DNA sequence: TGTGCCAGCATCGGCGGAACCTACAATGAGCAGTTCTTC. It codes for CASIGGTYNEQFF.

The chain recombines TRBV4-1 with TRBJ2-5, with 7 bases that match TRBD2. Looked up from germline, CDR1 is MGHRA and CDR2 is YSYEKL. V dropped 0 bases and J dropped 1; count of bases not matched to a gene: 11. The CDR3 is made up of 18 amino acids. CDR3 loop: CASSQESGSGSRQETQYF. CDR3 nucleotides: TGCGCCAGCAGCCAAGAGAGTGGTAGCGGGTCGCGCCAAGAGACCCAGTACTTC.

There are a few counts of this clone. This chain joins TRBV28 and TRBJ1-2; no clear D gene. Per the germline V gene, CDR1 is MDHEN and CDR2 is SYDVKM. The V end was cut by 2 bases, the J end by 4 bases, with 32 bases between. CDR3 length equals 21 residues. This chain's CDR3 is CASSLKGRNPIEAMLTYGYTF. CDR3 DNA: TGTGCCAGCAGTTTAAAGGGCAGGAATCCCATCGAGGCTATGCTAACCTATGGCTACACCTTC.

The rearrangement joins TRBV28 to TRBJ1-2, with 7 bases aligning to TRBD1. The CDR3 consists of 15 residues. The V gene end was trimmed by 7 bases and the J gene end by 7 bases; junction bases not matched to a gene: 15. The germline V gene has CDR1 MDHEN and CDR2 SYDVKM. CDR3 in amino acids: CASTQIGQVYGGYTF. The DNA of the CDR3 is TGTGCCAGCACCCAAATAGGACAGGTCTACGGTGGCTACACCTTC.

The chain recombines TRBV9 with TRBJ1-2; TRBD1 aligns across 8 bases. The CDR3 runs 18 residues. Germline CDR1 and CDR2: SGDLS and YYNGEE. V lost 0 bases to trimming and J lost 4 bases; unmatched junction nucleotides: 14. The CDR3 loop reads CASSVGLSPGRGPYGYTF. The CDR3, as DNA: TGTGCCAGCAGCGTAGGTCTATCCCCAGGCAGGGGGCCCTATGGCTACACCTTC.

The chain carries TRBV5-6 and TRBJ1-4, with 12 bases that match TRBD1. The CDR3 sequence is 16 residues long. V shed 4 bases and J 5 bases; nucleotides not matched to a gene: 6. Germline CDR1 and CDR2: SGHDT and YYEEEE. CDR3 residues: CASSAGTGGFNEKLFF. As DNA, the CDR3 is TGTGCCAGCAGCGCCGGGACAGGGGGCTTCAATGAAAAACTGTTTTTT.

The gene calls are TRBV29-1 and TRBJ2-7; D is uncertain. The CDR3 extends over 11 amino acids. The ends were cut back, 4 bases at V and 1 base at J, with 5 bases in the middle. Germline V gene lookup returns CDR1 SQVTM and CDR2 ANQGSEA. CDR3 nucleotide sequence: TGCAGCGTTGGGCCTTCCTACGAGCAGTACTTC. Protein sequence: CSVGPSYEQYF.

V and J are TRBV6-1 and TRBJ2-3; D remains ambiguous. CDR1 MNHNS and CDR2 SASEGT come from the germline V gene. This CDR3 comprises 11 residues. The ends were cut back, 5 bases at V and 11 bases at J, with 11 bases in the middle. CDR3 in DNA: TGTGCCAGCAGTCGACTGTCCCTGCAGTATTTT. Protein: CASSRLSLQYF.

J is TRBJ2-7 and V is TRBV21-1; TRBD2, the D gene given by the table, was not confirmed from the DNA. TRBV21-1 is assigned pseudogene status. This CDR3 contains 17 residues. CDR3 protein: CASSRGRGEGRPYEQYF. CDR3 sequence (DNA): TGTGCCAGCAGCCGCGGACGGGGAGAGGGCCGACCCTACGAGCAGTACTTC.

V and J are TRBV5-5 and TRBJ1-1; possible D gene TRBD1, 5 bases. Trimming took off 0 bases at V and 3 bases at J, with 18 bases between the two ends. The CDR3 length is 17 residues. Germline CDR1 SGHKS, CDR2 YYEKEE (reference sequence). The CDR3 loop reads CASSLDRRGIGDTEAFF. The CDR3 nucleotides are TGTGCCAGCAGCTTGGATAGACGGGGGATTGGGGACACTGAAGCTTTCTTT.

J is TRBJ2-2 and V is TRBV27; 8 bases are a match to TRBD2. CDR1 MNHEY and CDR2 SMNVEV come from the germline V gene (reference sequence). J was trimmed by 4 bases and V by 8 bases; bases with no gene match: 9. The CDR3 is 15 amino acids. CDR3: CASGSGTRGTGELFF. DNA for the CDR3: TGTGCCAGCGGGTCCGGGACTAGAGGCACCGGGGAGCTGTTTTTT.

The V and J genes are TRBV19 and TRBJ1-1; the D gene is possibly TRBD1 (5 bases). The CDR3 contains 14 residues. CDR1 is LNHDA and CDR2 is SQIVND in the germline V gene (reference sequence). V lost 7 bases and J 8 bases, leaving 20 bases between the germline ends. This CDR3 reads CASTLTGAWGEAFF. The DNA for the CDR3 is TGTGCCAGTACCCTCACCGGGGCCTGGGGGGAAGCTTTCTTT.

This rearrangement joins TRBV27 to TRBJ2-7; no reliable D call. CDR3 length equals 14 residues. From germline, CDR1 is MNHEY and CDR2 SMNVEV (reference sequence). V was trimmed by 11 bases and J by 2 bases, leaving 19 bases between them. The CDR3 DNA reads TGTGCCGCCCCACCGGCCTGGGAACCCTACGAGCAGTACTTC. As protein: CAAPPAWEPYEQYF.